This entry is about one T cell receptor beta chain. In the original workflow: Nucleated cell counts were estimated from reference gene primer amplification. Measured with immunoSEQ multiplex PCR; TCRdb has only the in-frame clones, and not every one. From that table come the V and J calls and clone size; the DNA was used to work out D and trimming. The sample carries 450,000 to 500,000 clones, over 75% recorded once. This specimen comes from a study of blood T cell repertoires in COVID-19. About the study: T cells, B-cell-depleted T cells, or PBMCs supplied cDNA or gDNA.

Germline V CDR1 and CDR2: MNHEY, SVGEGT. V was pared by 5 bases and J by 6 bases, with 18 bases of the junction left unmatched. The CDR3 totals 17 residues. The sample taken for sequencing was peripheral blood. The chain uses TRBV6-2 or TRBV6-3 and TRBJ2-7; 8 bases agree with TRBD2. This receptor was taken from a human donor in a cohort sampled during active COVID-19. In nucleotides, the CDR3 is TGTGCCAGCAGTCAGGGACTAGACCCCGGGAGCATAGCCGAGCAGTACTTC. It yields the protein CASSQGLDPGSIAEQYF.